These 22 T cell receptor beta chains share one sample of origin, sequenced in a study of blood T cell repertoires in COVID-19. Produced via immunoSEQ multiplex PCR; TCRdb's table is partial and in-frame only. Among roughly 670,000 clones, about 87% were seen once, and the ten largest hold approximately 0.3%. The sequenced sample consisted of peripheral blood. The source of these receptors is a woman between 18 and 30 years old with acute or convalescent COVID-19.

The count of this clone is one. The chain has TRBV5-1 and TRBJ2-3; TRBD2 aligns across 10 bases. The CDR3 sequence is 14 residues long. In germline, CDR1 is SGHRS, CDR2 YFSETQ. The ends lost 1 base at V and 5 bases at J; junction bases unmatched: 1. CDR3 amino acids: CASSLTSGVDTQYF. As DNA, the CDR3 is TGCGCCAGCAGCTTGACTAGCGGGGTAGATACGCAGTATTTT.

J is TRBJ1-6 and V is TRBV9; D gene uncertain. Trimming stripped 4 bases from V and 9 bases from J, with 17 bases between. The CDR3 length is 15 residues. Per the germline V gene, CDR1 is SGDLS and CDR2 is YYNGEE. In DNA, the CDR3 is TGTGCCAGCAGCTCACTACCCGACCCTGGTTCACCCCTCCACTTT. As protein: CASSSLPDPGSPLHF.

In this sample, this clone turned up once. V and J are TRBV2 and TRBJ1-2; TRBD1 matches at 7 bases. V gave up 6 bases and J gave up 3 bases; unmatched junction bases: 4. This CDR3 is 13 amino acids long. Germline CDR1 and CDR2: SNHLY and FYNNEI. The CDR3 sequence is CASSEGTDYGYTF. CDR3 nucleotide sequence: TGTGCCAGCAGCGAGGGGACAGACTATGGCTACACCTTC.

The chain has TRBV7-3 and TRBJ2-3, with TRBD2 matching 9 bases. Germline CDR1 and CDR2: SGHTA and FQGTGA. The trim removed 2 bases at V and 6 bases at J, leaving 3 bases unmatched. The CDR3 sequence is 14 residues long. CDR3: CASSLRLAGDTQYF. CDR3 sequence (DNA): TGTGCCAGCAGCTTACGCCTAGCGGGGGATACGCAGTATTTT.

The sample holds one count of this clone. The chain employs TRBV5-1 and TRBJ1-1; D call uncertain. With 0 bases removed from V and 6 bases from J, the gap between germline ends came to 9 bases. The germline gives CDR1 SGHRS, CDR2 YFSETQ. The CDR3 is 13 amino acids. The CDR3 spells CASSLAGGPEAFF. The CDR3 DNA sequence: TGCGCCAGCAGCTTGGCTGGAGGCCCTGAAGCTTTCTTT.

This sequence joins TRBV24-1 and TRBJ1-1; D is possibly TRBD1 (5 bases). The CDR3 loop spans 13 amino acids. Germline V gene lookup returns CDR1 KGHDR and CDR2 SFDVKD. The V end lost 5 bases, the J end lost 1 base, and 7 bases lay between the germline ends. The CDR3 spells CATSARENTEAFF. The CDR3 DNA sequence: TGTGCCACCAGTGCCAGGGAGAACACTGAAGCTTTCTTT.

DNA of the CDR3: TGCGCCAGCGGTCCGGAGCCGGGAGCCTACGAGCAGTACTTC. Translating it yields CASGPEPGAYEQYF. The chain employs TRBV5-1 and TRBJ2-7, with D perhaps matching TRBD2 (6 bases). V was trimmed by 7 bases and J by 2 bases, leaving 16 bases between them. The CDR3 is 14 amino acids. CDR1 and CDR2 from the germline V gene are SGHRS and YFSETQ.

The CDR3 region is CASSSLPGGGNEQFF. The CDR3 region has the DNA TGCGCCAGCAGCTCTTTGCCGGGGGGAGGGAATGAGCAGTTCTTC. The rearrangement joins TRBV5-1 to TRBJ2-1, with 7 bases fitting TRBD2. This CDR3 region has 15 residues. Looked up from germline, CDR1 is SGHRS and CDR2 is YFSETQ. Germline trimming cut 3 bases from V and 7 bases from J; bases unmatched to any gene: 10.

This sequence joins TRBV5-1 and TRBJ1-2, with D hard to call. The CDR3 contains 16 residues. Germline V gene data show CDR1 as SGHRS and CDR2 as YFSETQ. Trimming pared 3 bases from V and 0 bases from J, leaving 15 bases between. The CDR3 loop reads CASSSGVRESNYGYTF. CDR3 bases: TGCGCCAGCAGCTCCGGGGTTAGGGAATCTAACTATGGCTACACCTTC.

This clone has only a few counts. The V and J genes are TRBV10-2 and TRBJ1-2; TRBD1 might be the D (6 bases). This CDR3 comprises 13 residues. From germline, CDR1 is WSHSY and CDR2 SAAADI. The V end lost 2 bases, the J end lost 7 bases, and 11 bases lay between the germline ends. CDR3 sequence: CASSEGGSSGYTF. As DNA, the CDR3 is TGCGCCAGCAGTGAGGGGGGCTCCAGTGGCTACACCTTC.

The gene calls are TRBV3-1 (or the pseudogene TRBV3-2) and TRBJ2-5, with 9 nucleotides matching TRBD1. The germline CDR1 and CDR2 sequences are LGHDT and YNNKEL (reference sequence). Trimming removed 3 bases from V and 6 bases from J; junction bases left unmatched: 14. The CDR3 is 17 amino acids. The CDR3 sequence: CASSQGSYRGRGQTQYF. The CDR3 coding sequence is TGTGCCAGCAGCCAGGGATCTTACAGGGGGCGCGGACAGACCCAGTACTTC.

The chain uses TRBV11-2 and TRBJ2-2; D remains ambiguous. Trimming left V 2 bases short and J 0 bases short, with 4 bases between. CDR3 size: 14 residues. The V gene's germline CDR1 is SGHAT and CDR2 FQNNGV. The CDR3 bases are TGTGCCAGCAGCTTACCCTCGAACACCGGGGAGCTGTTTTTT. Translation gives CASSLPSNTGELFF.

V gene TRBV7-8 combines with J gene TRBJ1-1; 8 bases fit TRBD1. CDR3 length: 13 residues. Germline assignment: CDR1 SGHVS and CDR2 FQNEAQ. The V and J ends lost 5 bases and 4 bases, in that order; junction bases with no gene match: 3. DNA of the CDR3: TGTGCCAGCAGCGTAGACAGGGGCACTGAAGCTTTCTTT. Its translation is CASSVDRGTEAFF.

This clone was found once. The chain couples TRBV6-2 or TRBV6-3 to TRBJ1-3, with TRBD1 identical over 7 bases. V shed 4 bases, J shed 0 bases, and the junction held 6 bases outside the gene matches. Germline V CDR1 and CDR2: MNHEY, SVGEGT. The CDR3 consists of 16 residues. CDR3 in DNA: TGTGCCAGCAGTTCTTCACAGGGGAGCTCTGGAAACACCATATATTTT. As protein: CASSSSQGSSGNTIYF.

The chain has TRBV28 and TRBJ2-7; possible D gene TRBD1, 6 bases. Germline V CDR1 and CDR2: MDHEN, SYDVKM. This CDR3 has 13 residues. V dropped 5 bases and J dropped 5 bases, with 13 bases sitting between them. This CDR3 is CASSPLRQDEQYF. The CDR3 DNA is TGTGCCAGCAGTCCCCTACGACAGGACGAGCAGTACTTC.

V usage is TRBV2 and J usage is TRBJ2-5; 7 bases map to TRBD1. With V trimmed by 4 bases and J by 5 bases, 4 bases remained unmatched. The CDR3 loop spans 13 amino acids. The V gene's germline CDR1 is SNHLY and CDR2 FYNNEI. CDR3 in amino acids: CASSGHRGETQYF. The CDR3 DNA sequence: TGTGCCAGCAGTGGTCACAGGGGCGAGACCCAGTACTTC.

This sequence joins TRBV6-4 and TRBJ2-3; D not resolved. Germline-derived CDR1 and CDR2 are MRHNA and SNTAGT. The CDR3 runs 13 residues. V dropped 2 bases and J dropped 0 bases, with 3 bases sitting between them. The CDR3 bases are TGTGCCAGCAGTGACGAGAGCACAGATACGCAGTATTTT. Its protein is CASSDESTDTQYF.

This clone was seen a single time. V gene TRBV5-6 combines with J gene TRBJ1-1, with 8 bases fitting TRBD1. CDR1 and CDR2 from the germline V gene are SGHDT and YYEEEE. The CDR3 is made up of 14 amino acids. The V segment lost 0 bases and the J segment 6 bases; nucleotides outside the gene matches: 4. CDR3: CASSLGTGKAEAFF. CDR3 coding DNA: TGTGCCAGCAGCTTGGGGACAGGGAAGGCTGAAGCTTTCTTT.

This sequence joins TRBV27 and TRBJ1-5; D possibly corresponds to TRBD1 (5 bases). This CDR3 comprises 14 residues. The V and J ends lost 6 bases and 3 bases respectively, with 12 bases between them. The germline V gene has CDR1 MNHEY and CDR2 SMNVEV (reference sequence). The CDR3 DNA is TGTGCCAGCAGGGGGGGGATGGACAATCAGCCCCAGCATTTT. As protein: CASRGGMDNQPQHF.

CDR3 nucleotide sequence: TGTGCCAGCAGCCAAGGGTGGTACGACAGTGCAAATTCACCCCTCCACTTT. This encodes CASSQGWYDSANSPLHF. The chain employs TRBV11-2 and TRBJ1-6; D might be TRBD1 (5 bases). Trimming pared 5 bases from V and 7 bases from J, leaving 21 bases between. The length of the CDR3 is 17 residues. CDR1 and CDR2 from the germline V gene are SGHAT and FQNNGV.

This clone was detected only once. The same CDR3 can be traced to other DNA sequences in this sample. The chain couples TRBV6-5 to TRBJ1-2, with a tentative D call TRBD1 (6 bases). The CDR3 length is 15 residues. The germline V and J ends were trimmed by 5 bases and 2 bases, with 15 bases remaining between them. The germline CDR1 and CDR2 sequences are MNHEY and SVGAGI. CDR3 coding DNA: TGTGCCAGCAGTCCTGGCGGGGGGGCCAACTATGGCTACACCTTC. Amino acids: CASSPGGGANYGYTF.

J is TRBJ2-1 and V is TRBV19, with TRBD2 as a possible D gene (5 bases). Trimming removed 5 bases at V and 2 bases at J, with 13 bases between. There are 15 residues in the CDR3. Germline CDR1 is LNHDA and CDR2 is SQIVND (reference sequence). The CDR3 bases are TGTGCCAGTAGTCCTACTAGGATCCCCTACAATGAGCAGTTCTTC. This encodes CASSPTRIPYNEQFF. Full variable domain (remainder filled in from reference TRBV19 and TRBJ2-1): DGGITQSPKYLFRKEGQNVTLSCEQNLNHDAMYWYRQDPGQGLRLIYYSQIVNDFQKGDIAEGYSVSREKKESFPLTVTSAQKNPTAFYLCASSPTRIPYNEQFFGPGTRLTVL.